This TCR beta chain was sequenced during a study of T cells in Graves' hyperthyroidism and ophthalmopathy. As for the study in general: Blood from the periphery was taken at initial diagnosis, before any treatment. Findings of the study overall: Expanded thyroid clonotypes (above 0.001) were mostly also found in blood.

The investigators amplified TCR beta CDR3 regions from RNA transcripts. RT-PCR in the first round (using the HTBI primer set) targeted the TCR CDR3. TCRdb analysed the multiplex PCR reads with MiXCR anew, one entry per CDR3 protein. The data contain about 59,000 distinct CDR3 sequences, approximately 57% of them singletons. This clonotype was observed many times. What it binds is unknown. Based on clinical symptoms, serum thyroxine and TRAb, thyroid ultrasound and orbital computed tomography, diagnoses were reached. CDR1 is SGHDT, CDR2 YYEEEE, per germline. V shed 0 bases and J 10 bases; nucleotides not matched to a gene: 2. CDR3 length equals 13 residues.

Sequenced input: blood. The sequence came from a woman aged 60-75 years with Graves' ophthalmopathy. The chain joins TRBV5-6 to TRBJ2-1; 9 nucleotides line up with TRBD2. For the CDR3, the DNA is TGTGCCAGCAGCTTGGGACTAGCGGCAGAGCAGTTCTTC. This encodes CASSLGLAAEQFF.